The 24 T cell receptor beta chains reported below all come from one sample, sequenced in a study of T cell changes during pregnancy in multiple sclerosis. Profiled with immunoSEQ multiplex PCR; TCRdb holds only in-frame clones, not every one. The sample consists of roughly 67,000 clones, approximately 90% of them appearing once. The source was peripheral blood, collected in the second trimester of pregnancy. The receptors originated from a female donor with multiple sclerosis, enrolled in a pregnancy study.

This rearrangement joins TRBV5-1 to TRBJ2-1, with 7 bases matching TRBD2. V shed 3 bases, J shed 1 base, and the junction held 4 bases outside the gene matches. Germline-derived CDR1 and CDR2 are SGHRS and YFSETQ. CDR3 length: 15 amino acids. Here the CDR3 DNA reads TGCGCCAGCAGCTCCAATAGCGGGTCCTACAATGAGCAGTTCTTC. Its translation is CASSSNSGSYNEQFF. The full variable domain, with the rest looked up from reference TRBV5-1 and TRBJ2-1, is KAGVTQTPRYLIKTRGQQVTLSCSPISGHRSVSWYQQTPGQGLQFLFEYFSETQRNKGNFPGRFSGRQFSNSRSEMNVSTLELGDSALYLCASSSNSGSYNEQFFGPGTRLTVL.

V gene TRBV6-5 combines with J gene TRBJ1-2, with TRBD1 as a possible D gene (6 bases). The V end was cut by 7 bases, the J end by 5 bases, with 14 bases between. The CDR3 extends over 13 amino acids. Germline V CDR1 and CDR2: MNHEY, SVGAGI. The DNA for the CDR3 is TGTGCCAGCACCCAACGGGGGGCGTATGGCTACACCTTC. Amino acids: CASTQRGAYGYTF.

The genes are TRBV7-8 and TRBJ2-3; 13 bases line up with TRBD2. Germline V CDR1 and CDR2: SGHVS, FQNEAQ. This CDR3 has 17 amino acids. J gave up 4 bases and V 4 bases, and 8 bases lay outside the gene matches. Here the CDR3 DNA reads TGTGCCAGCAGCTACACACTAGCGGGGGGGCCGGCAGATACGCAGTATTTT. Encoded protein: CASSYTLAGGPADTQYF.

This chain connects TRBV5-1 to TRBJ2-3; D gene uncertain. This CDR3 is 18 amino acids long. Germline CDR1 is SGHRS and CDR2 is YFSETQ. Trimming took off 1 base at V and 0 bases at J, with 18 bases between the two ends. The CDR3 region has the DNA TGCGCCAGCAGCTTGTTTCGGTGGTTCCCGCAAAGCACAGATACGCAGTATTTT. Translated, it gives CASSLFRWFPQSTDTQYF.

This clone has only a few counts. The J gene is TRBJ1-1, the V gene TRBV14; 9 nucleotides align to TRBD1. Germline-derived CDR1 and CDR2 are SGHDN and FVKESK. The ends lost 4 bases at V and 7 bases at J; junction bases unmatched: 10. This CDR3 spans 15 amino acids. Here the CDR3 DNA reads TGTGCCAGCAGCCGACAATGGACAGGGGACGTTGAAGCTTTCTTT. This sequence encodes CASSRQWTGDVEAFF. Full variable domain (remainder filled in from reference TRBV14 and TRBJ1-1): EAGVTQFPSHSVIEKGQTVTLRCDPISGHDNLYWYRRVMGKEIKFLLHFVKESKQDESGMPNNRFLAERTGGTYSTLKVQPAELEDSGVYFCASSRQWTGDVEAFFGQGTRLTVV.

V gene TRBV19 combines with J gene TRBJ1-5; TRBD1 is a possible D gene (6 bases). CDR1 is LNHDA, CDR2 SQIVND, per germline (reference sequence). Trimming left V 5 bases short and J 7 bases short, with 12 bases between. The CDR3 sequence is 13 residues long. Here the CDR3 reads CASSGQGSQPQHF. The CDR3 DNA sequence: TGTGCCAGTAGTGGGCAGGGGAGCCAGCCCCAGCATTTT.

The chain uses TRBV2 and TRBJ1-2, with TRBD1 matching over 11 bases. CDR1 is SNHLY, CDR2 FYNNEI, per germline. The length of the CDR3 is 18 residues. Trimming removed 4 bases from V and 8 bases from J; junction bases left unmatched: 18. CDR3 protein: CASSGIRTGGLVREGYTF. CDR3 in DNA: TGTGCCAGCAGTGGAATTCGGACAGGGGGCTTAGTTCGAGAAGGCTACACCTTC.

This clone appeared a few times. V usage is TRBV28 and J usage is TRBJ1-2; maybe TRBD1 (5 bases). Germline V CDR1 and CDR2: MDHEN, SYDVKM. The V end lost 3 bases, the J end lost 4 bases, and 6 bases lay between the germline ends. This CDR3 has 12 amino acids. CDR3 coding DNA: TGTGCCAGCAGTTTTAGGGGCTATGGCTACACCTTC. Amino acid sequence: CASSFRGYGYTF.

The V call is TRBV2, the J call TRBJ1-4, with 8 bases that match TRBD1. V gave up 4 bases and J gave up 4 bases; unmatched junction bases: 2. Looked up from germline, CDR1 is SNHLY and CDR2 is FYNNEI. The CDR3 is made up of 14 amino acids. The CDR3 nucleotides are TGTGCCAGCAGTGCGACAGGGGTTAATGAAAAACTGTTTTTT. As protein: CASSATGVNEKLFF. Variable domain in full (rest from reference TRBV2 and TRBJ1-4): EPEVTQTPSHQVTQMGQEVILRCVPISNHLYFYWYRQILGQKVEFLVSFYNNEISEKSEIFDDQFSVERPDGSNFTLKIRSTKLEDSAMYFCASSATGVNEKLFFGSGTQLSVL.

The CDR3 DNA reads TGTGCCAGCAGGAATACACTCGGGGTGGGTGGCTACACCTTC. It yields the protein CASRNTLGVGGYTF. The chain joins TRBV6-5 to TRBJ1-2; D gene uncertain. The CDR3 length is 14 residues. Trimming shortened V by 6 bases and J by 7 bases, and 18 bases separated the two germline ends. CDR1 and CDR2 (germline): MNHEY, SVGAGI.

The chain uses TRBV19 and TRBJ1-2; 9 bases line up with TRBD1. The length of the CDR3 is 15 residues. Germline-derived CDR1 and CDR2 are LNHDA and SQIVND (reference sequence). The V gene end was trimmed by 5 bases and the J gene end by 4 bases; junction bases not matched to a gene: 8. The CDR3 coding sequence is TGTGCCAGTAGTCCCGGGACAGGGTCTATCTATGGCTACACCTTC. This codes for CASSPGTGSIYGYTF. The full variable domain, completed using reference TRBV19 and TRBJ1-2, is DGGITQSPKYLFRKEGQNVTLSCEQNLNHDAMYWYRQDPGQGLRLIYYSQIVNDFQKGDIAEGYSVSREKKESFPLTVTSAQKNPTAFYLCASSPGTGSIYGYTFGSGTRLTVV.

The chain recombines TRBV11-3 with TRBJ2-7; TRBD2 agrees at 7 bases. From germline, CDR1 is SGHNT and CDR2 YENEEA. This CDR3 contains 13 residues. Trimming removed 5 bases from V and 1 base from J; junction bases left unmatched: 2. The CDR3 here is CASSPAGSYEQYF. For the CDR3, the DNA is TGTGCCAGCAGCCCAGCGGGGTCCTACGAGCAGTACTTC.

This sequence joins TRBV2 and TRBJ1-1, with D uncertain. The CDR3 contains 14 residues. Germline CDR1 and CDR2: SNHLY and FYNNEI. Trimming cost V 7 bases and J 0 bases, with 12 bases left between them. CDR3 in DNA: TGTGCCAGCAATGTTCAACAGATGAACACTGAAGCTTTCTTT. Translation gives CASNVQQMNTEAFF.

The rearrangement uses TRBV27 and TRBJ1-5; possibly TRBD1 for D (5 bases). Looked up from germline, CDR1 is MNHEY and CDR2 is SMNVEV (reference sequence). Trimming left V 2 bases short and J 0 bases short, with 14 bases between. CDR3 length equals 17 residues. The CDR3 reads CASSLRSGTLSNQPQHF. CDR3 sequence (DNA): TGTGCCAGCAGTTTACGGTCAGGGACTCTTAGCAATCAGCCCCAGCATTTT.

Here the CDR3 reads CASSITRDREAFF. In DNA form, the CDR3 reads TGTGCCAGTAGTATTACCCGGGATCGAGAAGCTTTCTTT. The rearrangement uses TRBV19 and TRBJ1-1; no firm D call. This CDR3 has 13 residues. The germline V gene has CDR1 LNHDA and CDR2 SQIVND (reference sequence). V was clipped by 3 bases and J by 8 bases, with 13 bases between them.

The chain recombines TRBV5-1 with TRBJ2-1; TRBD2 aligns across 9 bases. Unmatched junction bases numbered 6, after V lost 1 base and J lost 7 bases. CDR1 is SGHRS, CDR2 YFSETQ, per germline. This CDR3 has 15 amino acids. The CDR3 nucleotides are TGCGCCAGCAGCTTGTGGCGGGGGGGCGGGAATGAGCAGTTCTTC. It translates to CASSLWRGGGNEQFF.

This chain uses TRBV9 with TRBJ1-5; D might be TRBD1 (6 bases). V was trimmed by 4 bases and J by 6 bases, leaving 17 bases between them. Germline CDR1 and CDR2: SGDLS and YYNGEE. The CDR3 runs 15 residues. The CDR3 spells CASSPESGGSQPQHF. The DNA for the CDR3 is TGTGCCAGCAGCCCGGAGTCGGGGGGCAGTCAGCCCCAGCATTTT.

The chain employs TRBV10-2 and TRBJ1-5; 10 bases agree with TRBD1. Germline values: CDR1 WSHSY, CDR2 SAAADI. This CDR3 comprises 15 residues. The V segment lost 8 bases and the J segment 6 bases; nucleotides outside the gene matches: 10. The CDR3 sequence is CASGTGTGESQPQHF. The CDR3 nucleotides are TGCGCCAGCGGGACCGGGACAGGGGAAAGTCAGCCCCAGCATTTT.

The CDR3: CASSPRRTGGLAEQYF. CDR3 coding DNA: TGTGCCAGCAGTCCCCGGCGAACCGGGGGTTTGGCCGAGCAGTACTTC. This chain joins TRBV27 and TRBJ2-7; weak D call: TRBD2 (6 bases). V shed 5 bases and J shed 6 bases, with 23 bases lying between them. Germline CDR1 is MNHEY and CDR2 is SMNVEV (reference sequence). This CDR3 comprises 16 residues.

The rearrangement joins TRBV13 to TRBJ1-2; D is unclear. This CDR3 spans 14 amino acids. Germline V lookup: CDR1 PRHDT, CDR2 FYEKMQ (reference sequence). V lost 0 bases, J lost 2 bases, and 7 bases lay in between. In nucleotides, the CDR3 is TGTGCCAGCAGCTTAGGGGGCCAAAACTATGGCTACACCTTC. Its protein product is CASSLGGQNYGYTF.

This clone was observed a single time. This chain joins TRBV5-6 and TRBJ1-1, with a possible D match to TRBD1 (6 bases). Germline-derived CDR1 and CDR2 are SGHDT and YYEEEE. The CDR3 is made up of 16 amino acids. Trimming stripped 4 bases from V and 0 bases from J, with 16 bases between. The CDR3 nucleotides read TGTGCCAGCAGCATTCTGACAGGTAGGATGAACACTGAAGCTTTCTTT. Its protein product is CASSILTGRMNTEAFF.

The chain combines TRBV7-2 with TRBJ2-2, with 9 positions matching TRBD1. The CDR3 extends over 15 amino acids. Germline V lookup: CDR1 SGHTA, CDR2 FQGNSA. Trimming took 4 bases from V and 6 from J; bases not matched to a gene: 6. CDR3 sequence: CASSSGQGTAGELFF. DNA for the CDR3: TGTGCCAGCAGCTCGGGACAGGGAACCGCCGGGGAGCTGTTTTTT.

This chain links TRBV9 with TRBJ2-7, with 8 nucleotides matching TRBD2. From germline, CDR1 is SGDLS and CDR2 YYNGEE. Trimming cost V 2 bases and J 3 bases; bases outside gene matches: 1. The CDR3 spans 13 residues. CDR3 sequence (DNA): TGTGCCAGCAGCGTCGGGGGGGTCTACGAGCAGTACTTC. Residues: CASSVGGVYEQYF.

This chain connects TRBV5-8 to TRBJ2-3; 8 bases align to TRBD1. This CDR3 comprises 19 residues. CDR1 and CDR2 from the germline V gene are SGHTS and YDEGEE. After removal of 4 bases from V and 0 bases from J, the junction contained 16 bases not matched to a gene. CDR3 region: CASSVLRGTGLTSTDTQYF. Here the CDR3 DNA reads TGTGCCAGCAGCGTCTTACGGGGGACAGGATTAACTAGCACAGATACGCAGTATTTT. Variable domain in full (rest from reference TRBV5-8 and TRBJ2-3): EAGVTQSPTHLIKTRGQQATLRCSPISGHTSVYWYQQALGLGLQFLLWYDEGEERNRGNFPPRFSGRQFPNYSSELNVNALELEDSALYLCASSVLRGTGLTSTDTQYFGPGTRLTVL.